This is a list of T cell receptor beta chains from one sample in a study of shared clonotypes between healthy human individuals. Clones were sequenced by immunoSEQ multiplex PCR, and TCRdb holds only the in-frame ones, with some missing. Here the sample spans over a million clones, about 96% being singletons. Sequenced input: naive CD4+ T cells sorted from blood. The source is a man aged 30 to 39 in good health. Each CDR3 is given with its conserved first and last residue. Fields, in order: CDR3 protein, CDR3 DNA, V gene, clone size, D gene, J gene, CDR3 length. The D gene is left open where the match is weak. Expanded clones get a size class; other rows say once, few or many, or leave the size out.

cdr3_aa: CASSIRAGGSSDTQYF; cdr3_nt: TGTGCCAGCAGCATCCGGGCGGGAGGAAGCTCAGATACGCAGTATTTT; v_call: TRBV9; clone_size: -; d_call: TRBD2; j_call: TRBJ2-3; cdr3_length: 16
cdr3_aa: CASSNAGGPYSEQFF; cdr3_nt: TGTGCCAGCAGTAACGCGGGAGGGCCTTACAGTGAGCAGTTCTTC; v_call: TRBV6-1; clone_size: once; d_call: TRBD2; j_call: TRBJ2-1; cdr3_length: 15
cdr3_aa: CASSSTSGRGNTGELFF; cdr3_nt: TGTGCCAGCAGTTCAACTAGCGGGAGGGGTAACACCGGGGAGCTGTTTTTT; v_call: TRBV28; clone_size: -; d_call: TRBD2; j_call: TRBJ2-2; cdr3_length: 17
cdr3_aa: CASSSPTSGRNIQYF; cdr3_nt: TGTGCCAGCAGCTCACCTACTAGCGGGAGAAACATTCAGTACTTC; v_call: TRBV7-2; clone_size: -; d_call: TRBD2; j_call: TRBJ2-4; cdr3_length: 15
cdr3_aa: CASSFTGGAGTQYF; cdr3_nt: TGTGCCAGCAGCTTTACAGGGGGCGCAGGTACGCAGTATTTT; v_call: TRBV7-3; clone_size: -; d_call: TRBD1; j_call: TRBJ2-3; cdr3_length: 14
cdr3_aa: CASTLFERERNEQFF; cdr3_nt: TGTGCCAGCACGCTGTTCGAGCGGGAGAGGAATGAGCAGTTCTTC; v_call: TRBV7-8; clone_size: -; d_call: TRBD2; j_call: TRBJ2-1; cdr3_length: 15
cdr3_aa: CASSLRLGGPYNEQFF; cdr3_nt: TGTGCCAGCAGCTTACGGTTGGGCGGCCCATACAATGAGCAGTTCTTC; v_call: TRBV7-2; clone_size: -; d_call: -; j_call: TRBJ2-1; cdr3_length: 16
cdr3_aa: CASSFSVGIRYNEQFF; cdr3_nt: TGTGCCAGCAGCTTTAGTGTCGGTATCAGGTACAATGAGCAGTTCTTC; v_call: TRBV5-6; clone_size: -; d_call: -; j_call: TRBJ2-1; cdr3_length: 16
cdr3_aa: CASSPPGRTYFTDTQYF; cdr3_nt: TGTGCCAGCTCACCACCGGGGAGGACCTACTTCACAGATACGCAGTATTTT; v_call: TRBV18; clone_size: -; d_call: -; j_call: TRBJ2-3; cdr3_length: 17
cdr3_aa: CAWSVRTVQETQYF; cdr3_nt: TGTGCCTGGAGTGTTCGGACAGTGCAAGAGACCCAGTACTTC; v_call: TRBV30; clone_size: -; d_call: -; j_call: TRBJ2-5; cdr3_length: 14
cdr3_aa: CASSDPTSGSPYF; cdr3_nt: TGTGCCAGCAGTGACCCGACTAGCGGGAGTCCCTATTTT; v_call: TRBV6-6; clone_size: once; d_call: TRBD2; j_call: TRBJ2-3; cdr3_length: 13
cdr3_aa: CASSYSLSQGSTEAFF; cdr3_nt: TGTGCCAGCAGTTACTCGCTTTCTCAGGGTAGCACTGAAGCTTTCTTT; v_call: TRBV6-5; clone_size: -; d_call: -; j_call: TRBJ1-1; cdr3_length: 16
cdr3_aa: CASNMNGWTNEKLFF; cdr3_nt: TGTGCCAGCAACATGAACGGTTGGACTAATGAAAAACTGTTTTTT; v_call: TRBV2; clone_size: -; d_call: -; j_call: TRBJ1-4; cdr3_length: 15
cdr3_aa: CASSGQLLSSYNEQFF; cdr3_nt: TGCGCCAGCAGTGGACAGTTACTAAGCTCCTACAATGAGCAGTTCTTC; v_call: TRBV5-1; clone_size: -; d_call: -; j_call: TRBJ2-1; cdr3_length: 16
cdr3_aa: CASSFSRTAPSGYTF; cdr3_nt: TGTGCCAGCAGTTTTTCTCGGACAGCACCTAGTGGCTACACCTTC; v_call: TRBV6-6; clone_size: -; d_call: -; j_call: TRBJ1-2; cdr3_length: 15
cdr3_aa: CASSLDRGSYEQYF; cdr3_nt: TGTGCCAGCAGCTTAGACCGGGGTTCCTACGAGCAGTACTTC; v_call: TRBV11-2; clone_size: -; d_call: -; j_call: TRBJ2-7; cdr3_length: 14
cdr3_aa: CASSQEASPNTGELFF; cdr3_nt: TGTGCCAGCAGCCAAGAGGCTAGCCCGAACACCGGGGAGCTGTTTTTT; v_call: TRBV11-2; clone_size: -; d_call: -; j_call: TRBJ2-2; cdr3_length: 16
cdr3_aa: CASSSGRGSETQYF; cdr3_nt: TGCGCCAGCAGCTCGGGCCGAGGGTCAGAGACCCAGTACTTC; v_call: TRBV5-1; clone_size: -; d_call: -; j_call: TRBJ2-5; cdr3_length: 14
cdr3_aa: CASSSIRGFGNEQFF; cdr3_nt: TGTGCCAGTAGCAGTATAAGGGGGTTCGGCAATGAGCAGTTCTTC; v_call: TRBV19; clone_size: once; d_call: -; j_call: TRBJ2-1; cdr3_length: 15
cdr3_aa: CASMYRAEETQYF; cdr3_nt: TGTGCCAGCATGTACAGGGCTGAAGAGACCCAGTACTTC; v_call: TRBV28; clone_size: -; d_call: -; j_call: TRBJ2-5; cdr3_length: 13
cdr3_aa: CASRKEAGAYEQYF; cdr3_nt: TGTGCCAGCCGAAAAGAAGCGGGAGCCTACGAGCAGTACTTC; v_call: TRBV6-4; clone_size: -; d_call: TRBD2; j_call: TRBJ2-7; cdr3_length: 14
cdr3_aa: CASSPDTYTGELFF; cdr3_nt: TGTGCCAGCTCACCTGACACCTACACCGGGGAGCTGTTTTTT; v_call: TRBV18; clone_size: once; d_call: -; j_call: TRBJ2-2; cdr3_length: 14
cdr3_aa: CASRYRGRGTNEKLFF; cdr3_nt: TGTGCCAGCAGGTACAGGGGGCGAGGGACTAATGAAAAACTGTTTTTT; v_call: TRBV6-5; clone_size: -; d_call: TRBD1; j_call: TRBJ1-4; cdr3_length: 16
cdr3_aa: CASRNLGTAYQPQHF; cdr3_nt: TGTGCCAGCAGGAACCTCGGGACGGCCTATCAGCCCCAGCATTTT; v_call: TRBV28; clone_size: -; d_call: -; j_call: TRBJ1-5; cdr3_length: 15
cdr3_aa: CASSLELAAYEQYF; cdr3_nt: TGTGCCAGCAGCTTGGAACTAGCGGCCTACGAGCAGTACTTC; v_call: TRBV5-4; clone_size: few; d_call: TRBD2; j_call: TRBJ2-7; cdr3_length: 14
cdr3_aa: CASSSLATDEQFF; cdr3_nt: TGTGCCAGCAGCTCACTAGCAACCGATGAGCAGTTCTTC; v_call: TRBV7-2; clone_size: -; d_call: -; j_call: TRBJ2-1; cdr3_length: 13
cdr3_aa: CASSHGLAGVTAQFF; cdr3_nt: TGTGCCAGCAGCCACGGACTAGCGGGAGTCACGGCGCAGTTCTTC; v_call: TRBV9; clone_size: -; d_call: TRBD2; j_call: TRBJ2-1; cdr3_length: 15
cdr3_aa: CASSLVASGRPWSNEQFF; cdr3_nt: TGTGCCAGCAGCTTAGTCGCTAGCGGGAGGCCGTGGTCCAATGAGCAGTTCTTC; v_call: TRBV7-6; clone_size: -; d_call: TRBD2; j_call: TRBJ2-1; cdr3_length: 18
cdr3_aa: CSGAQGGQTQYF; cdr3_nt: TGCAGCGGCGCGCAGGGTGGACAGACCCAGTACTTC; v_call: TRBV29-1; clone_size: -; d_call: -; j_call: TRBJ2-5; cdr3_length: 12
cdr3_aa: CASSLIVGPLETQYF; cdr3_nt: TGTGCCAGCAGCTTAATTGTAGGGCCACTAGAGACCCAGTACTTC; v_call: TRBV5-5; clone_size: -; d_call: -; j_call: TRBJ2-5; cdr3_length: 15
cdr3_aa: CASSVRGGELRDGETQYF; cdr3_nt: TGTGCCAGCAGCGTTCGTGGCGGGGAATTGAGGGATGGAGAGACCCAGTACTTC; v_call: TRBV9; clone_size: -; d_call: -; j_call: TRBJ2-5; cdr3_length: 18
cdr3_aa: CASSSPGQGAGELFF; cdr3_nt: TGTGCCAGCAGTTCCCCGGGACAGGGGGCCGGGGAGCTGTTTTTT; v_call: TRBV28; clone_size: -; d_call: TRBD1; j_call: TRBJ2-2; cdr3_length: 15
cdr3_aa: CASSSGQGNTIYF; cdr3_nt: TGCGCCAGCAGCTCCGGACAGGGAAACACCATATATTTT; v_call: TRBV5-1; clone_size: -; d_call: -; j_call: TRBJ1-3; cdr3_length: 13
cdr3_aa: CASSEEKTGYLTEAFF; cdr3_nt: TGTGCCAGCAGTGAAGAGAAGACAGGTTATCTCACTGAAGCTTTCTTT; v_call: TRBV6-1; clone_size: -; d_call: -; j_call: TRBJ1-1; cdr3_length: 16
cdr3_aa: CAIAKSGSYEQYF; cdr3_nt: TGTGCCATCGCAAAGTCGGGCTCCTACGAGCAGTACTTC; v_call: TRBV28; clone_size: -; d_call: -; j_call: TRBJ2-7; cdr3_length: 13
cdr3_aa: CASSDSTGRSGANVLTF; cdr3_nt: TGTGCCAGCTCAGACAGCACGGGGCGTTCTGGGGCCAACGTCCTGACTTTC; v_call: TRBV18; clone_size: once; d_call: -; j_call: TRBJ2-6; cdr3_length: 17
cdr3_aa: CAWTTGGSYEQYF; cdr3_nt: TGTGCCTGGACGACGGGGGGTTCCTACGAGCAGTACTTC; v_call: TRBV30; clone_size: -; d_call: TRBD2; j_call: TRBJ2-7; cdr3_length: 13
cdr3_aa: CATRPASGNHEQFF; cdr3_nt: TGTGCCACCAGACCAGCTAGCGGGAACCATGAGCAGTTCTTC; v_call: TRBV15; clone_size: -; d_call: TRBD2; j_call: TRBJ2-1; cdr3_length: 14
cdr3_aa: CAWSVQREQPQHF; cdr3_nt: TGTGCCTGGAGTGTACAAAGGGAACAGCCCCAGCATTTT; v_call: TRBV30; clone_size: -; d_call: -; j_call: TRBJ1-5; cdr3_length: 13
cdr3_aa: CASSLWDQGTEAFF; cdr3_nt: TGTGCCAGCAGTTTATGGGACCAGGGAACTGAAGCTTTCTTT; v_call: TRBV28; clone_size: -; d_call: -; j_call: TRBJ1-1; cdr3_length: 14
cdr3_aa: CASSLWGNEQFF; cdr3_nt: TGTGCCAGCAGCTTGTGGGGTAATGAGCAGTTCTTC; v_call: TRBV7-2; clone_size: -; d_call: -; j_call: TRBJ2-1; cdr3_length: 12
cdr3_aa: CATPDLHLHPNEKLFF; cdr3_nt: TGTGCCACCCCCGACCTCCACCTCCATCCTAATGAAAAACTGTTTTTT; v_call: TRBV10-3; clone_size: -; d_call: -; j_call: TRBJ1-4; cdr3_length: 16
cdr3_aa: CASSENLAGETQYF; cdr3_nt: TGTGCCAGCAGTGAAAACTTGGCGGGAGAGACCCAGTACTTC; v_call: TRBV2; clone_size: -; d_call: -; j_call: TRBJ2-5; cdr3_length: 14
cdr3_aa: CASSRGQGAVIGELFF; cdr3_nt: TGCGCCAGCAGCCGCGGACAGGGGGCTGTCATCGGGGAGCTGTTTTTT; v_call: TRBV5-1; clone_size: -; d_call: TRBD1; j_call: TRBJ2-2; cdr3_length: 16
cdr3_aa: CASSFGSPGTQYF; cdr3_nt: TGTGCCAGCAGCTTCGGCAGCCCCGGGACCCAGTACTTC; v_call: TRBV4-2; clone_size: -; d_call: -; j_call: TRBJ2-5; cdr3_length: 13
cdr3_aa: CASSDKTVPRFHEQYF; cdr3_nt: TGTGCCAGCAGTGACAAGACAGTCCCAAGATTCCACGAGCAGTACTTC; v_call: TRBV6-1; clone_size: few; d_call: -; j_call: TRBJ2-7; cdr3_length: 16
cdr3_aa: CSASRDTQYF; cdr3_nt: TGCAGTGCTAGCAGAGATACGCAGTATTTT; v_call: TRBV20-1; clone_size: -; d_call: -; j_call: TRBJ2-3; cdr3_length: 10
cdr3_aa: CASSAKVDMNTEAFF; cdr3_nt: TGTGCCAGCTCCGCCAAGGTGGACATGAACACTGAAGCTTTCTTT; v_call: TRBV18; clone_size: -; d_call: -; j_call: TRBJ1-1; cdr3_length: 15
cdr3_aa: CASSVALTVNEQFF; cdr3_nt: TGTGCCAGCAGCGTAGCTTTAACAGTTAATGAGCAGTTCTTC; v_call: TRBV9; clone_size: -; d_call: -; j_call: TRBJ2-1; cdr3_length: 14
cdr3_aa: CASSPSSPGAEQFF; cdr3_nt: TGTGCCAGCAGTCCCTCCTCGCCGGGGGCGGAGCAGTTCTTC; v_call: TRBV25-1; clone_size: -; d_call: -; j_call: TRBJ2-1; cdr3_length: 14
cdr3_aa: CASSRRQGASSGYTF; cdr3_nt: TGTGCCAGCTCACGTAGACAGGGGGCATCTAGTGGCTACACCTTC; v_call: TRBV18; clone_size: -; d_call: TRBD1; j_call: TRBJ1-2; cdr3_length: 15
cdr3_aa: CASSETTQGLDNQPQHF; cdr3_nt: TGTGCCAGCAGTGAAACGACTCAGGGTTTGGACAATCAGCCCCAGCATTTT; v_call: TRBV2; clone_size: -; d_call: -; j_call: TRBJ1-5; cdr3_length: 17
cdr3_aa: CASSSQGADYGYTF; cdr3_nt: TGTGCCAGCAGTTCACAGGGGGCGGACTATGGCTACACCTTC; v_call: TRBV28; clone_size: -; d_call: TRBD1; j_call: TRBJ1-2; cdr3_length: 14
cdr3_aa: CASSLDSRDEQFF; cdr3_nt: TGTGCCAGCAGCTTAGATTCGCGGGATGAGCAGTTCTTC; v_call: TRBV7-9; clone_size: -; d_call: -; j_call: TRBJ2-1; cdr3_length: 13
cdr3_aa: CASSRDLVSALGTEAFF; cdr3_nt: TGTGCCAGCAGCCGAGATCTAGTAAGCGCTCTGGGGACTGAAGCTTTCTTT; v_call: TRBV14; clone_size: -; d_call: -; j_call: TRBJ1-1; cdr3_length: 17
cdr3_aa: CASSSSRTSSYNEQFF; cdr3_nt: TGTGCCAGCAGTTCCTCCAGGACTAGCAGTTACAATGAGCAGTTCTTC; v_call: TRBV6-5; clone_size: -; d_call: TRBD2; j_call: TRBJ2-1; cdr3_length: 16
cdr3_aa: CASSVGLTNEKLFF; cdr3_nt: TGTGCCAGCAGCGTGGGGTTAACTAATGAAAAACTGTTTTTT; v_call: TRBV9; clone_size: -; d_call: -; j_call: TRBJ1-4; cdr3_length: 14
cdr3_aa: CASSPGQGHEQYF; cdr3_nt: TGTGCCAGCAGTCCGGGACAGGGGCACGAGCAGTACTTC; v_call: TRBV28; clone_size: -; d_call: TRBD1; j_call: TRBJ2-7; cdr3_length: 13
cdr3_aa: CASTIQGSNTDTQYF; cdr3_nt: TGCGCCAGCACTATACAGGGATCGAATACAGATACGCAGTATTTT; v_call: TRBV5-1; clone_size: -; d_call: -; j_call: TRBJ2-3; cdr3_length: 15
cdr3_aa: CASSPTSGLAGGYNEQFF; cdr3_nt: TGTGCCAGCTCACCAACGTCGGGACTAGCGGGAGGATACAATGAGCAGTTCTTC; v_call: TRBV18; clone_size: -; d_call: TRBD2; j_call: TRBJ2-1; cdr3_length: 18